One sample yielded the 5 T cell receptor beta chains listed below, sequenced in a study of T cells in Graves' hyperthyroidism and ophthalmopathy. Template material for amplifying TCR beta CDR3 regions consisted of RNA transcripts. First-round RT-PCR targeting the TCR CDR3 was performed with the HTBI primer set. Each CDR3 protein is one row after TCRdb ran MiXCR on the multiplex PCR reads. The sample holds 350,000 to 400,000 distinct CDR3 sequences, 19% seen once. The sequencing input was blood. These receptor sequences come from a woman younger than 30 with Graves' hyperthyroidism.

The rearrangement uses TRBV4-1 and TRBJ1-1; D unclear. Germline-derived CDR1 and CDR2 are MGHRA and YSYEKL. V gave up 4 bases and J gave up 1 base, with 13 bases separating them. The CDR3 totals 15 residues. The CDR3 coding sequence is TGCGCCAGCAGCCCCCGGTCCCGGGGGAACACTGAAGCTTTCTTT. It translates to CASSPRSRGNTEAFF.

A few counts support this clonotype. The chain carries TRBV20-1 and TRBJ1-1; no firm D call. CDR1 is DFQATT, CDR2 SNEGSKA, per germline (reference sequence). The CDR3 covers 13 residues. With 3 bases removed from V and 0 bases from J, the gap between germline ends came to 8 bases. This chain's CDR3 is CSASADMNTEAFF. In DNA form, the CDR3 reads TGCAGTGCTAGTGCCGACATGAACACTGAAGCTTTCTTT.

The gene calls are TRBV4-2 and TRBJ1-2; D might be TRBD1 (5 bases). CDR3 size: 16 residues. The germline gives CDR1 LGHNA, CDR2 YNFKEQ. The V end was cut by 0 bases, the J end by 3 bases, with 14 bases between. The CDR3 region is CASSQDKRGWDYGYTF. In DNA, the CDR3 is TGTGCCAGCAGCCAAGATAAGAGGGGTTGGGACTATGGCTACACCTTC.

This clonotype was seen many times. The rearrangement uses TRBV7-8 and TRBJ1-1; 7 nucleotides match TRBD1. The CDR3 contains 18 residues. Trimming at V came to 0 bases and at J to 5 bases, leaving 15 bases not matched to a gene. The germline gives CDR1 SGHVS, CDR2 FQNEAQ. The CDR3 sequence is CASSLAEGRRGRRTEAFF. CDR3 bases: TGTGCCAGCAGCTTAGCCGAAGGAAGGAGGGGGCGTAGGACTGAAGCTTTCTTT.

This clonotype has ten or more counts. This sequence may be a read error, since a much larger clone differs from it by one base. The chain combines TRBV11-2 with TRBJ1-1; D remains unclear. This CDR3 region has 13 residues. Per germline, CDR1 SGHAT and CDR2 FQNNGV. V lost 3 bases to trimming and J lost 0 bases, with 5 bases between them. CDR3 protein: CASSFQVNTEAFF. The CDR3 bases are TGTGCCAGCAGCTTCCAGGTGAACACTGAAGCTTTCTTT.